This TCR beta chain was profiled in a study of cytomegalovirus exposure and HLA in healthy donors. Turning to the study itself: Findings of an earlier analysis included about 100 million unique TCR beta sequences from about 180 million T cells. When about 400 donors were genotyped, just over 80% of them were found to fall in the Caucasian-associated ancestry cluster. Overall study results and limits: Most of the TCR beta V segments (in an earlier analysis) were productive either about 87% or about 30% of the time. Some V segments could not be told apart, so they were left out, TRBV6-2 and TRBV6-3 among them.

The V end was cut by 7 bases, the J end by 5 bases, with 14 bases between. This CDR3 has 13 residues. CDR1 and CDR2 from the germline V gene are ENHRY and SYGVKD. The PCR employed 60 Vbeta primers together with 13 Jbeta primers. Clones were read by immunoSEQ multiplex PCR, and TCRdb kept only the in-frame ones, dropping some. The table records under 200,000 clones, 84% of them present only once. There are a few counts of this clone. The antigen remains unidentified. Sequenced: PBMCs. This TCR was sampled from a man aged 18 to 30 in good health and CMV-seronegative. The chain is built from TRBV10-3 and TRBJ1-2; D is possibly TRBD1 (6 bases). For the CDR3, the DNA is TGTGCCATCAATTCGGACAGAGCTTATGGCTACACCTTC. It yields the protein CAINSDRAYGYTF.